The rows below give T cell receptor beta chains drawn from one sample of a study of T cell repertoires in cytomegalovirus infection. Each CDR3 protein gets one entry after TCRdb re-called the reads with MiXCR. The sample lists about 900,000 distinct CDR3 sequences, 31% occurring once. Their recognized antigens are unknown. The input for sequencing was cultured CD8+ T cells from PBMCs, taken from culture after CMV antigen stimulation. The receptors stem from a human donor in good health (CMV status not recorded). Some clones in this sample may be carry-over from other donors' samples. Each CDR3 is given without its conserved first and last residue.

CDR3aa | v_gene
ASNQSRQAKQSNQPQH | TRBV7-2
ASSRHRGFNEKLF | TRBV14
ATPGPRGYT | TRBV19
ATSLRGGPDEQY | TRBV15
ASSDVQGNGYT | TRBV19
ASSPSGPAPEAF | TRBV11-2
ASSFNYGDVDTQY | TRBV7-3
SANSGDTGELF | TRBV20-1
ASSLPGQGRGTGKAF | TRBV7-6
SARDGRRLPGLQETQY | TRBV20-1
ASSGGGVDTQY | TRBV7-3
ASSQVQISTDTQY | TRBV4-3
ASSQVGQHTDTQY | TRBV4-2
ASSFGQSDTQY | TRBV11-2
ASSLGRGSQETQY | TRBV7-2
ASSLGTGRYEQH | TRBV7-2